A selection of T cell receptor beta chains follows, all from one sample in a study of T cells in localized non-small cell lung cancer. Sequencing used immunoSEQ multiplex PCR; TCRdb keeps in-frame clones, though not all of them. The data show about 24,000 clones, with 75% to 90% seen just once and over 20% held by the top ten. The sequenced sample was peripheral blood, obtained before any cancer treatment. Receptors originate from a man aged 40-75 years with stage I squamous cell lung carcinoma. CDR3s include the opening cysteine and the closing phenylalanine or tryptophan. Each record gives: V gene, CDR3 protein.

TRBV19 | CASSIGGGTNEQFF
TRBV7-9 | CASSSTGTGNTGELFF
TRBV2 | CASTLDGSNEKLFF
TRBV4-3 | CASSQDPPGQENIQYF
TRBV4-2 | CASSQADTNNYGYTF
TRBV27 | CASSRDRVVNAQYF
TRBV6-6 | CASSYVRVQSTEAFF
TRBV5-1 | CASSLAGGPSYNEQFF
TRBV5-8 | CASSFRGGVGPDTQYF
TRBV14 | CASSQVGDTEAFF
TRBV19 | CASSAWTERIRAFF
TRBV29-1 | CSVNRVTGGELFF
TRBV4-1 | CASSRPDTMNTEAFF
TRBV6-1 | CASSEWGRTEAFF
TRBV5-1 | CASSLVSGDQPQHF
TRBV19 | CASSITRDSPLHF
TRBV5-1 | CASSLGGQGTEAFF
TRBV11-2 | CASSFDWNTEAFF
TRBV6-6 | CASSYSEGSYGYTF
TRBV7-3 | CASSLGTVGANVLTF
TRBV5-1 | CASSLVGGPEQYF
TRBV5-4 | CASSLVQQNTEAFF
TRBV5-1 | CASSLGYSGGMTDTQYF
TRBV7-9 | CASSPDRRPSGNTIYF
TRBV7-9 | CASSSTSYGYTF
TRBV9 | CASSVDLAGVADTQYF
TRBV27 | CASSLRKGGETQYF
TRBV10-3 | CAASMGETQYF
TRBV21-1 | CASSKEGQRETQYF
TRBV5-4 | CASSPGAASSYNSPLHF
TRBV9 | CASSVGQGDYGYTF
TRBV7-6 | CASSYGTGGLDEQFF
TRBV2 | CASSERVGLGNTEAFF
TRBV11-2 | CASSLAAQPQHF
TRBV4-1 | CASSPQGATEAFF
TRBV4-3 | CASSPLKASRTGELFF
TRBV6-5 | CASSYLSPGRNGYTF
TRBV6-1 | CASPRPSQGHTEAFF
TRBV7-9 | CASSSGQSYEQYF
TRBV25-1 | CASSEWENTEAFF
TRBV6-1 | CASSDWVRQPQHF
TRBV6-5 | CASSSGPLKTQYF
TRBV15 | CATSRDRNSNQPQHF
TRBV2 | CASSLTGTSSYEQYF
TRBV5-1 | CASSLHLPGAGKTQYF
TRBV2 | CASGVSAITGAAPTEAFF
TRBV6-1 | CASSARQTNYGYTF
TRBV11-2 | CASTHRGLGAGNTIYF
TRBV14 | CASSPRGLRRDSPLHF
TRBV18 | CASSPRFINTGELFF
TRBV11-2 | CASSRGTRGGGNTIYF
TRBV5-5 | CASSPTAPNSPLHF
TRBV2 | CASMVSEANTEAFF
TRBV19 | CASSSQHRVRNGYTF
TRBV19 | CASKMITTNEKLFF